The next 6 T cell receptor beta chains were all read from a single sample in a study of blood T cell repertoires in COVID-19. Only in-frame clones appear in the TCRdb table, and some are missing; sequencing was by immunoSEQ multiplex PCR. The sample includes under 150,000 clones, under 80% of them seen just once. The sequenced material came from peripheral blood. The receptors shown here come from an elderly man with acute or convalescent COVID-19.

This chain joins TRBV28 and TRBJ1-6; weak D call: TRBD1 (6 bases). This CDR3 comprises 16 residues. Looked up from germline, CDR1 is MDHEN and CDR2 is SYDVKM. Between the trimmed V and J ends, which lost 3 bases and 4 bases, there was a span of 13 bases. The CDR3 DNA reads TGTGCCAGCAGTTTTTTCGGGGGGCAATATAATTCACCCCTCCACTTT. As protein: CASSFFGGQYNSPLHF.

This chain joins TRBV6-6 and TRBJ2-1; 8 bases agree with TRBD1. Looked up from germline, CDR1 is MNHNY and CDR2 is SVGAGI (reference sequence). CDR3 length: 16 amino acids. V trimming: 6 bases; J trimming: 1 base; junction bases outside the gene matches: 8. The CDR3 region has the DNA TGTGCCAGCAGAGCGACAGGGGCTTCGTCCTACAATGAGCAGTTCTTC. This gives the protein CASRATGASSYNEQFF.

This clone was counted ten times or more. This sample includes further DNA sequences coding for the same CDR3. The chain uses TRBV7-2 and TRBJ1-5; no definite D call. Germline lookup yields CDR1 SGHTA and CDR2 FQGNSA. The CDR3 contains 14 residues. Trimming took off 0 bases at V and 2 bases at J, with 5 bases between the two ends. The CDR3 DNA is TGTGCCAGCAGCTTAGCGCCGGGCAATCAGCCCCAGCATTTT. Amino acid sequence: CASSLAPGNQPQHF.

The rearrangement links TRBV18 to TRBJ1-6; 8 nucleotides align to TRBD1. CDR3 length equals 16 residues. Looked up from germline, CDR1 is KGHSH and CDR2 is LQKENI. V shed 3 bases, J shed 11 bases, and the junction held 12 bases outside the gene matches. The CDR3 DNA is TGTGCCAGCTCACCCCGGGGGGCAGGGGGCTGGACACCCCTCCACTTT. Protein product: CASSPRGAGGWTPLHF.

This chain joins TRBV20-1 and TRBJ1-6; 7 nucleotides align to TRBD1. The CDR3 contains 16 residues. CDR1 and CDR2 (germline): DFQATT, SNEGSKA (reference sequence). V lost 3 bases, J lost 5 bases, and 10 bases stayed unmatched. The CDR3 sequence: CSASRSPGQNNSPLHF. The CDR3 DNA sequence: TGCAGTGCTAGTAGATCCCCGGGACAGAATAATTCACCCCTCCACTTT.

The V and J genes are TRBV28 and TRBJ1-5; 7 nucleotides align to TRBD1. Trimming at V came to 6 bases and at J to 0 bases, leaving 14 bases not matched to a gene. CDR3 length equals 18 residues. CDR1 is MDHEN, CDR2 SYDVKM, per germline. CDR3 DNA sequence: TGTGCCAGCAGCCAGCGACAGGGCCTGGTGTATAGCAATCAGCCCCAGCATTTT. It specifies CASSQRQGLVYSNQPQHF.